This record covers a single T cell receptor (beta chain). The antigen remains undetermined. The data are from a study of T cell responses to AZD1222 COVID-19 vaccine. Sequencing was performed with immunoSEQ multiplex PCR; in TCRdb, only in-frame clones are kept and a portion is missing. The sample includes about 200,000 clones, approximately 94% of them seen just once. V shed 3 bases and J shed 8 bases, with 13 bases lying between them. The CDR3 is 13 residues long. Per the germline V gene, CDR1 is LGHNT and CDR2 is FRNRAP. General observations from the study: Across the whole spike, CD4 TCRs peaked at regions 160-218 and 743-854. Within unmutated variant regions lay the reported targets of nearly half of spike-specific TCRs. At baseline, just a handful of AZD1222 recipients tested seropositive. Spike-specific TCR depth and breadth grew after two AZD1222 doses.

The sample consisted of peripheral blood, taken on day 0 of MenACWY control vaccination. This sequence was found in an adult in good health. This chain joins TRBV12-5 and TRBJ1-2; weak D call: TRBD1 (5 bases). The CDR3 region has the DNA TGTGCTAGTGGTTTTTTCGGGGGGAAAGGCTACACCTTC. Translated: CASGFFGGKGYTF.